The text below deals with one T cell receptor (beta chain). Its antigen is currently not known. Base-call qualities are not available, and no considerably larger clone is one nucleotide away. The immunoSEQ Assay, a bias-controlled multiplex PCR, was used to amplify TCRbeta CDR3 regions from genomic DNA. The paper's data handling went like this. Nucleated cell counts per sample were estimated from amplification of reference gene primers within the assay. To quantify the absolute abundance of each unique TCRbeta CDR3 rearrangement, sequence reads were collapsed and filtered. For each sample, productive Simpson clonality was calculated by taking the square root of Simpson's diversity index across productive rearrangements. In its TCRdb copy, this immuneACCESS table keeps in-frame sequences only and misses some clones. Where compared with another copy, unresolved V genes explain less than half of these, and the others have no known cause. D and trimming come from the DNA, and the V and J calls and clone size come from that table. Present in this sample are fewer than 70,000 clones, roughly 80% of which were seen just once. Under 4% of the sample is taken by the ten largest.

The data were obtained in a study of blood T cell repertoires in COVID-19 (TCRdb year 2020). Describing the broader study: The collaborator samples originated in the United States, Italy and Spain and spanned the acute and convalescent phases of COVID-19. The prospective study material was composed of cDNA or gDNA derived from T cells, B-cell-depleted T cells, or PBMCs. Subjects who had been exposed to COVID-19, were actively infected with it, or had recovered from it provided the deeply sampled blood TCRbeta repertoires that made up the dataset. A freely available public database, intended as a resource for researchers studying the immune response to SARS-CoV-2, is where the repertoires were released. The samples were drawn from the first 160 participants of the ongoing ImmuneRACE study and from 1,254 subjects provided by 6 global collaborators. A de-identified subject ID, COVID-19 status, age in years and sex were almost always included in the sample metadata. Where HLA class I and class II types were available, the types were taken from metadata supplied by the sample provider, not from assay-based typing.

The CDR3 numbers 12 residues from cysteine through phenylalanine. Only the CDR3 part of the read is kept: 36 bases, read in frame from the first base. Looking up the germline V gene yields CDR1 MNHEY and CDR2 SVGAGI. Collaborating institutions collected whole blood in K2EDTA tubes following their own protocols. Collaborator samples were shipped for TCRbeta analysis as frozen whole blood, isolated PBMCs, or DNA extracted from either sample type. General findings and caveats noted by the study authors: Clinical and demographic metadata were provided uncurated, with the amount varying by source and participant.

Here the chain combines TRBV6-5 and TRBJ1-4; the D segment could be TRBD1, given 5 matching bases. Sequencing was performed on peripheral blood. This receptor was identified in a man in his 60s with acute or convalescent COVID-19. The DNA sequence is as follows: TGTGCAGCGGGGCGGATGAATGAAAAACTGTTTTTT. The encoded protein is CAAGRMNEKLFF.